This TCR beta chain was sequenced for a study of shared clonotypes between healthy human individuals. V lost 5 bases and J lost 4; bases outside the gene matches: 5. The CDR3 sequence is 14 residues long. The germline V gene has CDR1 GTSNPN and CDR2 SVGIG (reference sequence). Selected positively for CCR7 and CD45RO-negative, naive CD8 cells excluded terminally differentiated effector memory CD45RA+ cells. TCRdb's copy holds only in-frame clones and misses some; the assay was immunoSEQ multiplex PCR. Of about 680,000 clones in the sample, 90% to 95% were seen once. This chain joins TRBV30 and TRBJ2-3; 11 nucleotides align to TRBD2. This TCR was recovered from a man younger than 45 in good health. The specimen sequenced was naive CD8+ T cells sorted from blood. The DNA for the CDR3 is TGTGCCTGGGACCTAGCGGGAGGCTCAGATACGCAGTATTTT. It yields the protein CAWDLAGGSDTQYF.